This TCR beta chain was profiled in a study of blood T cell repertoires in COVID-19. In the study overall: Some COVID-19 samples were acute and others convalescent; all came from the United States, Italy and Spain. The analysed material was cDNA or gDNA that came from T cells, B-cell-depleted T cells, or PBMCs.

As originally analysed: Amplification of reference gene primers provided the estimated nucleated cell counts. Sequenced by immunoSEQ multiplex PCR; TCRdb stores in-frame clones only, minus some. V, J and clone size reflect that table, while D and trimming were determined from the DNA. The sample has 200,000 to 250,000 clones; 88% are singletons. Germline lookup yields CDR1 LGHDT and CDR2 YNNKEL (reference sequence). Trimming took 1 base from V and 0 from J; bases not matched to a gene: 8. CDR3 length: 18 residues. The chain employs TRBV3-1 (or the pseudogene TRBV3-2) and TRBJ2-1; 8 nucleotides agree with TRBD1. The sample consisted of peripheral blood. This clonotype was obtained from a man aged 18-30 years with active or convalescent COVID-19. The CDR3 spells CASSQAGWDRSSYNEQFF. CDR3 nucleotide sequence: TGTGCCAGCAGCCAAGCGGGATGGGACAGGAGCTCCTACAATGAGCAGTTCTTC.